This T cell receptor (beta chain) emerged from a study of cytomegalovirus exposure and HLA in healthy donors (dated by TCRdb to the late 2010s). Regarding the complete study: An earlier analysis of roughly 500 of the donors reported 276 Gb of sequence data and some 120 million unique TCR beta sequences from about 200 million T cells. A later genetic analysis used genome-wide SNP genotypes for 398 of the 666 donors, treating that subset as a discovery cohort. On average, roughly 250,000 unique TCR beta nucleotide sequences were sequenced per donor among about 400 genotyped donors of the cohort, with roughly 18% of those sequences being non-productive. An earlier analysis of 500 to 650 of the donors applied high-throughput TCR beta sequencing to assess whether each TCR beta V gene segment acted as functional or pseudogenic. The number of typed donors differed by locus: about 629-630 for A, B, C, DRB1 and DQB1; 500 to 550 for DQA1; 606 for DPA1; and roughly 450 for DPB1. A handful of DR-DQ haplotypes were treated as single units for association and clustering because of strong linkage in the cohort. A separate validation cohort of some 130 different subjects was used in addition to the approximately 700-subject first cohort. In the later analysis, no new phenotypic data were used to find candidate immune exposures; instead, reliance was placed on TCR beta sequences and their occurrence across donors. A later analysis re-analyzed previously published TCR beta repertoires from hundreds of donors and added high-resolution HLA genotyping to study TCR occurrence patterns. The study combined high-throughput TCR immunosequencing, statistical association of individual TCRs with disease status, and machine learning to predict cytomegalovirus infection status. The study profiled the T cell repertoires of approximately 700 subjects by immunosequencing and related them to cytomegalovirus serostatus. All discovery cohort repertoires had been generated using a single sequencing platform. HLA typing included class I and class II loci at four-digit resolution. The study was designed to test whether signatures of past pathogen exposure could be identified by cataloging public T cell receptors. Alongside the repertoire data, information on donor age, sex, ethnicity and CMV serostatus was compiled. Of the 350 to 450 genotyped donors, approximately 82% fell in the genetic ancestry cluster associated with self-reported Caucasian donors. An early release covering 550 to 650 HLA-typed donors comprised about 300 gigabases of sequencing data and around 80 million unique TCR sequences.

Study-wide findings and limitations: Across donors, most TCR sequences were observed very rarely, whereas some public TCRs were present in many individuals. Three of the identified cytomegalovirus-associated TCR beta chains were confirmed in vitro to be specific for cytomegalovirus antigens. The 87-base-pair reads could not distinguish some IMGT-functional V segments, including TRBV6-2 and TRBV6-3, so those segments were excluded. A later analysis found that most CMV-associated TCR beta chains appeared HLA-restricted, with HLA associations seemingly driven largely by CMV exposure. In a later analysis, the rate of TCR association differed among HLA loci, with DRB1 alleles having the most associated TCRs and HLA-C alleles having the fewest. A cluster of highly shared sequence variants was judged likely to represent a technical artifact of the sequencing pipeline. The study listed 170 or so TCR beta chains as associated with cytomegalovirus. Correlated functional status among segregating V segments might be attributable to linkage disequilibrium, but an unknown experimental factor could not be ruled out. V-gene and J-gene trimming of TCR beta chains was associated with a missense DCLRE1C variant in a later genetic analysis, and the association was replicated in an independent cohort. Roughly uniform sequencing depth across donors was assumed in presence/absence analyses, although this assumption may not hold. Specific HLA alleles were associated with 15,000 to 20,000 TCR beta sequences at a false discovery rate of 0.05 in a later analysis. For the cohort, immune exposure information was limited to CMV serostatus. Because HLA typing was unavailable for some donors at each locus, only the typed subset was used in association tests. A later analysis found that HLA-associated TCR beta chains were more clonally expanded and had lower generation probabilities than equally common non-associated chains. According to a later analysis, parvovirus B19, influenza, CMV and Epstein-Barr virus appeared linked to several top co-occurrence clusters. A further reported finding was that TCR beta sequences accurately predicted the HLA-A and HLA-B alleles for most subjects in the first cohort. When HLA alleles, especially DR and DQ, strongly co-occurred, attributing TCR associations to individual alleles was difficult. A later genetic analysis reported fewer N-insertions in productive TCRs among donors in an Asian-associated ancestry cluster than the roughly 700-donor mean. It was suggested by the authors that the approach could potentially be generalized to other disease states and immunological phenotypes. The classifier was reported to diagnose cytomegalovirus status with high specificity and sensitivity in both the original cohort and the validation cohort. This cohort had only TCR beta chains sequenced, and the lack of alpha or paired-chain data limited which features could be detected. The earlier analysis of about 600 of the donors excluded fewer than 20 rarely observed V segments, including chromosome 9 orphons, because counts were too low. In an earlier analysis of approximately 600 of the donors, most TCR beta V segments were observed in productive rearrangements about 87% or about 30% of the time, broadly matching IMGT annotations.

The cohort comprised 670 or so healthy bone marrow donors. Cohort members were all nominally healthy when sampled, although unrecorded immune exposures were likely present. CMV serostatus was positive for approximately 300 and negative for about 55% of the 666 cohort members, and was not recorded for this donor. Every donor gave a peripheral blood sample, and the peripheral blood mononuclear cells from that sample were used for TCR beta sequencing. The Qiagen DNeasy Blood Extraction Kit was used to extract genomic DNA from the blood cell samples. Receptor libraries were prepared by the immunoSEQ multiplex PCR assay. The multiplex PCR relied on a mix of 60 forward primers for TCR Vbeta segments and 13 reverse primers for TCR Jbeta segments. The CDR3 region of rearranged TCR beta genes was amplified from genomic DNA with a multiplex PCR assay. The Illumina HiSeq System was used to sequence the amplified TCR beta libraries as 87-base-pair reads. The authors processed their data as follows. In a later analysis, tens of millions of unique TCR beta chains were counted across the roughly 700 repertoires, and some 10 million of these chains were shared by at least two donors. Raw reads were error-corrected and collapsed into unique sequences with a nearest-neighbor algorithm that merged closely related sequences to remove PCR and sequencing errors. Alignment of CDR3 sequences to IMGT reference sequences was used to assign V, D and J gene segments. For a sequence to be retained, a match of at least six nucleotides was required to both a V gene segment and a J gene segment. A rearrangement counted as productive if the CDR3 had no stop codons and remained in frame with V and J, and every other rearrangement counted as non-productive. CDR3 was defined by IMGT convention, running from the second conserved V-encoded cysteine to the conserved J-encoded phenylalanine. In an earlier analysis of more than 550 of the donors, sequences lacking an unambiguous match to a single V gene segment were excluded. In an earlier analysis of a few hundred of the donors, a V segment was called functional when productive rearrangements were above 56.7%, and segregating when the standard deviation between donors exceeded 5%. A statistical classification framework was developed to diagnose cytomegalovirus status using the catalog of TCR beta chain sequences. A later analysis assigned V and J genes by comparing TCR nucleotide sequences with IMGT/GENE-DB human TR gene sequences. Using the TCRdist pipeline, a later analysis assigned CDR3 sequences along with most-parsimonious VDJ recombination scenarios. In a later analysis, every TCR beta chain was defined by the combination of its CDR3 amino acid sequence and its V-gene family, and reads without a unique V-gene family were dropped. To address suspected cross-contamination and a sequencing artifact, a later analysis removed roughly 580 highly shared, low-generation-probability nucleotide sequences. In a later analysis, a clonal expansion index for each public chain was calculated from normalized within-repertoire ranks of inferred template counts. A later analysis computed generation probabilities with a VDJ recombination model fitted to out-of-frame rearrangements, and checked the results against IGoR. A later analysis scored TCR-TCR, TCR-HLA and TCR-CMV co-occurrence with hypergeometric tests, applying a repertoire-size bias correction to TCR pairs. In a later analysis, false discovery rates were estimated by permuting HLA or CMV assignments 20 times. In a later analysis, co-occurring TCRs were grouped with DBSCAN, and TCRdist sequence similarity was added when clustering was performed within HLA-allele-positive subsets. Repertoires with fewer than 30,000 or more than 120,000 public chains, plus five repertoires with anomalous nucleotide sharing, were excluded from co-occurrence clustering. The immuneACCESS repertoire file appears here via TCRdb, limited to in-frame rearrangements. These files lack a portion of the clones; in checked studies, under half of the deficit traces to unresolved V genes, and the cause of the others is not known. The V and J calls and clone size were taken over from that table, and D and trimming were inferred from the DNA. In all, the sample holds around 150,000 clones, and approximately 60% of those were seen once. The ten largest clones take up 1.5% to 2% of the sample.

For this clone: Its antigen specificity is not known. Within one base of it there is no much larger clone, and no base qualities were kept.

Counted from cysteine to phenylalanine, this CDR3 has 13 amino acids. The kept DNA is CDR3 alone, 39 bases in frame from the first base. V was cut back by 4 bases and J by 3 bases, leaving a gap of 7 bases between them. Looking up the germline V gene (reference sequence) yields CDR1 MNHEY and CDR2 SMNVEV. Sequencing input: PBMCs. This receptor was taken from a human donor in good health. Recombination joined TRBV27 with TRBJ1-3; tentative D gene TRBD1, with 5 bases matching. The CDR3 is CASSSGVGNTIYF. The DNA sequence is as follows: TGTGCCAGCAGTTCGGGGGTTGGAAACACCATATATTTT.